The sample holds many counts of the clone carrying this T cell receptor (beta chain). The data originate from a study of T cells in Graves' hyperthyroidism and ophthalmopathy. RNA transcripts served as the template for amplifying TCR beta CDR3 regions. A set of HTBI primers served as the primers for a first-round RT-PCR of the TCR CDR3. TCRdb reanalysed the multiplex PCR reads using MiXCR and keeps one entry per CDR3 protein. The table lists about 290,000 distinct CDR3 sequences, over 12% of them singletons. The CDR3 is 15 residues long. Per the germline V gene, CDR1 is DFQATT and CDR2 is SNEGSKA (reference sequence). V was trimmed by 4 bases and J by 0 bases, leaving 14 bases between them.

The sequence was collected from a woman between 45 and 65 years old with Graves' hyperthyroidism that later progressed to Graves' ophthalmopathy. The sequenced sample consisted of blood. The chain joins TRBV20-1 to TRBJ2-3, with D perhaps matching TRBD1 (5 bases). The CDR3 sequence: CSAKGTGTSTDTQYF. Here the CDR3 DNA reads TGCAGTGCTAAGGGAACAGGAACTAGCACAGATACGCAGTATTTT.